This T cell receptor beta chain was identified during a study of blood T cell repertoires in COVID-19. Study in general: COVID-19 samples collected from the United States, Italy and Spain covered acute and convalescent phases. PBMCs, B-cell-depleted T cells, or T cells were the source of the cDNA or gDNA that made up the material.

In the original analysis: Reference gene primers were amplified, and this amplification served to estimate nucleated cell counts. TCRdb's copy holds only in-frame clones and misses some; the assay was immunoSEQ multiplex PCR. V and J calls and clone size are as listed in that table; D and trimming were resolved from the DNA. The table records 270,000 or so clones, approximately 91% of them present only once. Trimming at V came to 2 bases and at J to 3 bases, leaving 4 bases not matched to a gene. The CDR3 is 15 residues long. Germline CDR1 and CDR2: MDHEN and SYDVKM. The TCR comes from a woman aged 40 to 50 who had recovered from COVID-19. Sequences were obtained from peripheral blood. This chain uses TRBV28 with TRBJ2-7; 10 positions match TRBD2. This CDR3 reads CASSLTSGTYYEQYF. The DNA of the CDR3 is TGTGCCAGCAGTTTAACTAGCGGGACCTACTACGAGCAGTACTTC.